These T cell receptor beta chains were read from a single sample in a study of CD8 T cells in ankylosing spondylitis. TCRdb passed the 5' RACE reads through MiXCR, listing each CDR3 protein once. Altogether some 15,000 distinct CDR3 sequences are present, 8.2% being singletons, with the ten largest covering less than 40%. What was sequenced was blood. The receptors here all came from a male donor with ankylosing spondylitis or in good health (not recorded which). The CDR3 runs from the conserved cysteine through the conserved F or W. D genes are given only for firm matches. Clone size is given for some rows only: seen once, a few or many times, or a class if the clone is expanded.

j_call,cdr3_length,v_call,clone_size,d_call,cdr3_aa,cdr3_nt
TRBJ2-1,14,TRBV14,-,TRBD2,CASSQEGRGSEQFF,TGTGCCAGCAGCCAAGAGGGGAGGGGAAGTGAGCAGTTCTTC
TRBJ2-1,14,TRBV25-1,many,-,CASQRQDSYNEQFF,TGTGCCAGCCAAAGGCAGGACTCCTACAATGAGCAGTTCTTC
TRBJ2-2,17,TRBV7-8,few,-,CASSLVRSGTNTGELFF,TGTGCCAGCAGCTTAGTTCGGTCGGGGACGAACACCGGGGAGCTGTTTTTT
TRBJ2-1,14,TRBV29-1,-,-,CSVDDKFSYNEQFF,TGCAGCGTTGATGATAAATTCTCCTACAATGAGCAGTTCTTC
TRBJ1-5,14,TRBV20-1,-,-,CSARVGAPGQPQHF,TGCAGTGCTAGAGTAGGGGCCCCGGGGCAGCCCCAGCATTTT
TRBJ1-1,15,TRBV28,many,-,CASSPLGRANTEAFF,TGTGCCAGCAGCCCTCTTGGCAGGGCTAACACTGAAGCTTTCTTT
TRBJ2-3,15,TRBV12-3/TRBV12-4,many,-,CASSGHRDSTDTQYF,TGTGCCAGCAGCGGCCACAGGGATAGCACAGATACGCAGTATTTT
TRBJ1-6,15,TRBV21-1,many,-,CASSKLRQNNSPLHF,TGTGCCAGCAGCAAATTGAGGCAGAATAATTCACCCCTCCACTTT
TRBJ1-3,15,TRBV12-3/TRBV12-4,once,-,CASRYRSPAANTIYF,TGTGCCAGCAGATACAGATCTCCAGCGGCAAACACCATATATTTT
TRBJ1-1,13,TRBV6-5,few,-,CASSYYPNTEAFF,TGTGCCAGCAGTTACTACCCCAACACTGAAGCTTTCTTT
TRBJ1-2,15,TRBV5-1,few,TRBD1,CASSPGTGVRYGYTF,TGCGCCAGCAGCCCCGGGACAGGGGTACGCTATGGCTACACCTTC
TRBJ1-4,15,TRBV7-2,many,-,CASSLERLTNEKLFF,TGTGCCAGCAGCTTAGAAAGGTTGACTAATGAAAAACTGTTTTTT
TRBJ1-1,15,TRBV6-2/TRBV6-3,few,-,CASSYVRRGATEAFF,TGTGCCAGCAGTTACGTACGCAGGGGAGCGACTGAAGCTTTCTTT
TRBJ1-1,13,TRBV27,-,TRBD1,CASRNRGNTEAFF,TGTGCCAGCAGAAACAGGGGTAACACTGAAGCTTTCTTT
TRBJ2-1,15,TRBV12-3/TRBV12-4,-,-,CASSLQRRPENEQFF,TGTGCCAGCAGTTTACAACGGCGACCGGAGAATGAGCAGTTCTTC
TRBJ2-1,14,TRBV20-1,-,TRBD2,CSARSSGGHNEQFF,TGCAGTGCTAGATCTAGCGGGGGCCACAATGAGCAGTTCTTC
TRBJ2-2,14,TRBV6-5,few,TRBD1,CASWPGGDTGELFF,TGTGCCAGCTGGCCAGGGGGTGACACCGGGGAGCTGTTTTTT